This entry features one TCR beta chain sequence. This record belongs to a study of blood T cell repertoires in COVID-19. Per the original methods: Amplification with reference gene primers provided the estimates of nucleated cell counts. The assay was immunoSEQ multiplex PCR, and TCRdb's table has in-frame clones only and misses some. That table is the source of V, J and clone size, and D and trimming were worked out from the DNA. The sample records a few hundred thousand clones, more than 85% being singletons. Clinical history as reported by participants underpinned cohort assignment. Germline loops: CDR1 SEHNR, CDR2 FQNEAQ (reference sequence). This CDR3 spans 16 amino acids. The V gene end was trimmed by 3 bases and the J gene end by 6 bases; junction bases not matched to a gene: 11.

The receptor was isolated from a man in his forties or fifties who had recovered from COVID-19. Sequences were obtained from PBMCs or T cells enriched from blood (not recorded which). This chain connects TRBV7-9 to TRBJ1-1; TRBD1 aligns across 9 bases. This CDR3 is CASSFPTGTGFPEAFF. Written as DNA, the CDR3 is TGTGCCAGCAGCTTCCCTACCGGGACAGGGTTCCCTGAAGCTTTCTTT.